These 30 T cell receptor beta chains were sequenced from one sample in a study of T-cell reconstitution after alpha-beta-depleted transplantation in children. Researchers prepared the TCRbeta library using unique molecular identifiers, the study reports. In TCRdb, the PCR reads were re-called with MiXCR into one record per CDR3 protein. Found here are 440,000 or so distinct CDR3 sequences, approximately 11% of them singletons; the top ten hold about 5%. The starting material was PBMCs from the stem cell graft donor, obtained from the stem cell graft. The receptors were gathered from a human donor who donated a stem cell graft to a child with acute myeloid leukemia.

This sequence joins TRBV7-2 and TRBJ2-3; 7 positions agree with TRBD2. From germline, CDR1 is SGHTA and CDR2 FQGNSA. The junction had 5 bases not matched to a gene; V was cut back by 2 bases and J by 0 bases. The CDR3 covers 16 residues. The CDR3 region has the DNA TGTGCCAGCAGCTTAATGGGCGGGAGAAGCACAGATACGCAGTATTTT. Amino acid sequence: CASSLMGGRSTDTQYF.

The chain joins TRBV9 to TRBJ1-2, with 8 nucleotides matching TRBD1. The CDR3 extends over 14 amino acids. CDR1 and CDR2 from the germline V gene are SGDLS and YYNGEE. The J segment lost 4 bases and the V segment lost 2 bases, leaving 4 bases of the junction unmatched. The DNA for the CDR3 is TGTGCCAGCAGCGTTTCAGGGGGCTTCTATGGCTACACCTTC. The encoded protein is CASSVSGGFYGYTF.

The sample holds one count of this clonotype. The rearrangement links TRBV20-1 to TRBJ1-4, with unresolved D. Trimming removed 7 bases from V and 6 bases from J, with 9 bases in between. Germline V gene sequence: CDR1 DFQATT, CDR2 SNEGSKA (reference sequence). The CDR3 spans 11 residues. The CDR3 DNA sequence: TGCAGTGTAACAAGGGATGAAAAACTGTTTTTT. It codes for CSVTRDEKLFF.

This clonotype occurred many times. The chain links TRBV10-3 to TRBJ2-7, with D unclear. The CDR3 runs to 12 residues. Trimming took 4 bases from V and 4 from J, leaving 8 bases between them. Looked up from germline, CDR1 is ENHRY and CDR2 is SYGVKD. This CDR3 is CAISVDLYEQYF. The CDR3 nucleotides are TGTGCCATCAGTGTGGACCTTTACGAGCAGTACTTC.

This clonotype was seen many times. The gene calls are TRBV5-1 and TRBJ1-1, with D possibly TRBD1 on 6 matching bases. CDR3 length: 15 amino acids. V was shortened by 4 bases and J by 3 bases, with 16 bases between the two germline ends. Looked up from germline, CDR1 is SGHRS and CDR2 is YFSETQ. The CDR3 loop reads CASSPRQVVDTEAFF. DNA for the CDR3: TGCGCCAGCAGCCCCCGACAGGTAGTAGACACTGAAGCTTTCTTT.

This clonotype was seen a few times. The J gene is TRBJ2-7, the V gene TRBV5-1, with 7 bases lining up with TRBD2. Germline V lookup: CDR1 SGHRS, CDR2 YFSETQ. There are 14 residues in the CDR3. The V and J ends lost 4 bases and 3 bases, in that order; junction bases with no gene match: 7. The CDR3: CASSPPGTNYEQYF. The CDR3 DNA reads as TGCGCCAGCAGCCCCCCCGGGACTAACTACGAGCAGTACTTC.

This clonotype was seen more than once but under ten times. V usage is TRBV14 and J usage is TRBJ2-7; tentatively, D is TRBD1 (6 bases). Germline CDR1 SGHDN, CDR2 FVKESK. The CDR3 runs 13 residues. Trimming removed 4 bases from V and 5 bases from J, with 12 bases in between. DNA of the CDR3: TGTGCCAGCAGCCGTACAGGGTTCAACGAGCAGTACGTC. This gives the protein CASSRTGFNEQYV.

This clonotype showed up just a few times. The rearrangement joins TRBV15 to TRBJ2-7; a weak D match, TRBD2 (6 bases). Germline V lookup: CDR1 LNHNV, CDR2 YYDKDF (reference sequence). The CDR3 has 14 residues. Trimming left V 1 base short and J 4 bases short, with 11 bases between. CDR3 coding DNA: TGTGCCACCAGCAGAGGGGGACTGAATTACGAGCAGTACGTC. Its translation is CATSRGGLNYEQYV.

This clonotype was seen a handful of times. The chain is built from TRBV28 and TRBJ2-7, with 8 bases lining up with TRBD1. V shed 5 bases and J 6 bases; nucleotides not matched to a gene: 6. Germline V CDR1 and CDR2: MDHEN, SYDVKM. CDR3 length: 13 amino acids. This chain's CDR3 is CASSLTGAVEQYV. For the CDR3, the DNA is TGTGCCAGCAGTCTGACAGGGGCGGTCGAGCAGTACGTC.

This clonotype was recorded once. The CDR3, as DNA: TGTGCCACCAGCAGGGGGGTCGGAGGCACAGATACGCAGTATTTT. Protein product: CATSRGVGGTDTQYF. The V and J genes are TRBV15 and TRBJ2-3; either TRBD1 or TRBD2 may supply D (5 bases each). In germline, CDR1 is LNHNV, CDR2 YYDKDF (reference sequence). With 3 bases removed from V and 1 base from J, the gap between germline ends came to 11 bases. The CDR3 length is 15 residues.

The rearrangement links TRBV5-5 to TRBJ2-7, with 7 bases that match TRBD1. Looked up from germline, CDR1 is SGHKS and CDR2 is YYEKEE (reference sequence). J gave up 5 bases and V 3 bases, and 8 bases lay outside the gene matches. CDR3 length: 14 amino acids. The CDR3 spells CASSSPQGSHEQYF. DNA of the CDR3: TGTGCCAGCAGCTCACCACAGGGGTCCCACGAGCAGTACTTC.

This sequence joins TRBV5-1 and TRBJ2-5; D tentatively reads TRBD1 or TRBD2 (5 bases each). Trimming removed 3 bases at V and 7 bases at J, with 19 bases between. The germline V gene encodes CDR1 SGHRS and CDR2 YFSETQ. The CDR3 runs to 15 residues. CDR3 protein: CASSSVGANMGTQYF. The CDR3, as DNA: TGCGCCAGCAGCTCGGTCGGGGCCAATATGGGGACCCAGTACTTC.

V is TRBV18 and J is TRBJ1-6; 9 bases are a match to TRBD1. With 0 bases clipped from V and 11 bases from J, the junction kept 8 bases outside the gene matches. The length of the CDR3 is 16 residues. The V gene's germline CDR1 is KGHSH and CDR2 LQKENI. CDR3 amino acids: CASSPPGQGIGAPLHF. DNA for the CDR3: TGTGCCAGCTCACCACCGGGACAGGGAATAGGGGCACCCCTCCACTTT.

This clonotype was counted between two and nine times. The chain employs TRBV20-1 and TRBJ2-1; tentative D call: TRBD2 (5 bases). This CDR3 comprises 12 residues. Germline CDR1 DFQATT, CDR2 SNEGSKA (reference sequence). V was trimmed by 1 base and J by 8 bases, leaving 9 bases between them. The CDR3 region has the DNA TGCAGTGCTAGAGTTAGCGTGGATGAGCAGTTCTTC. It yields the protein CSARVSVDEQFF.

The chain couples TRBV29-1 to TRBJ2-2; 14 positions match TRBD2. The CDR3 loop spans 16 amino acids. Germline CDR1 reads SQVTM; CDR2 reads ANQGSEA. V was pared by 7 bases and J by 6 bases, with 10 bases of the junction left unmatched. The CDR3 region has the DNA TGCAGCGCCAGTCCCGGGACTAGCGGGAGAGCCGGGGAGCTGTTTTTT. It translates to CSASPGTSGRAGELFF.

This clonotype occurred once. This chain connects TRBV6-2 or TRBV6-3 to TRBJ1-2; 7 bases map to TRBD1. Trimming took 1 base from V and 8 from J; bases not matched to a gene: 10. Germline values: CDR1 MNHEY, CDR2 SVGEGT. This CDR3 is 15 amino acids long. The CDR3 spells CASSYFRQGVDGYTF. The CDR3 nucleotides read TGTGCCAGCAGTTACTTCCGCCAGGGGGTAGACGGCTACACCTTC.

This chain connects TRBV10-1 to TRBJ2-7, with D perhaps assigned TRBD1 or TRBD2 (6 bases each). V shed 7 bases and J shed 4 bases, with 11 bases lying between them. Germline lookup yields CDR1 WNHNN and CDR2 SYGVQD (reference sequence). The CDR3 is 12 amino acids. CDR3 loop: CASIRGGYEQYV. In DNA form, the CDR3 reads TGCGCCAGCATCCGAGGGGGGTACGAGCAGTACGTC.

A few counts support this clonotype. This chain uses TRBV6-5 with TRBJ2-7; TRBD1 aligns across 7 bases. The CDR3 has 15 residues. Per germline, CDR1 MNHEY and CDR2 SVGAGI. The junction had 6 bases not matched to a gene; V was cut back by 2 bases and J by 2 bases. The CDR3 is CASSYADRAAYEQYF. DNA for the CDR3: TGTGCCAGCAGTTACGCAGACAGGGCCGCCTACGAGCAGTACTTC.

The chain joins TRBV12-3 or TRBV12-4 to TRBJ2-3, with 9 bases lining up with TRBD1. V was clipped by 4 bases and J by 12 bases; unmatched bases: 2. The length of the CDR3 is 11 residues. The CDR3 is CASSWGQGQYF. Here the CDR3 DNA reads TGTGCCAGCAGTTGGGGACAGGGTCAGTATTTT.

V and J are TRBV18 and TRBJ1-2, with D uncertain. Germline assignment: CDR1 KGHSH and CDR2 LQKENI. Trimming cost V 3 bases and J 3 bases, with 11 bases left between them. The CDR3 totals 14 residues. CDR3 sequence: CASSPGVMDYGYTF. The DNA of the CDR3 is TGTGCCAGCTCACCGGGAGTTATGGACTATGGCTACACCTTC.

The chain uses TRBV12-3 or TRBV12-4 and TRBJ2-1; 8 bases match TRBD1. V lost 7 bases and J lost 4; bases outside the gene matches: 3. The CDR3 consists of 13 residues. The CDR3 reads CASKTGVYNEQFF. CDR3 DNA sequence: TGTGCCAGCAAGACAGGGGTATACAATGAGCAGTTCTTC.

This clonotype has more than one count but fewer than ten. The chain couples TRBV28 to TRBJ2-3; D is unclear. Trimming shortened V by 7 bases and J by 1 base, and 9 bases separated the two germline ends. Germline CDR1 reads MDHEN; CDR2 reads SYDVKM. The CDR3 extends over 13 amino acids. The CDR3 DNA reads as TGTGCCAGCAACGGGCAGGGCACAGATACGCAGTATTTT. Translating gives CASNGQGTDTQYF.

The chain couples TRBV6-5 to TRBJ1-4; 7 nucleotides line up with TRBD1. This CDR3 has 17 residues. The ends lost 2 bases at V and 0 bases at J; junction bases unmatched: 6. Germline V gene data show CDR1 as MNHEY and CDR2 as SVGAGI. The CDR3: CASSYVSGGTTNEKLFF. DNA for the CDR3: TGTGCCAGCAGTTACGTTTCAGGGGGGACAACTAATGAAAAACTGTTTTTT.

Only a few counts were recorded for this clonotype. The chain carries TRBV4-2 and TRBJ2-3; D unclear. Trimming stripped 0 bases from V and 3 bases from J, with 4 bases between. Germline values: CDR1 LGHNA, CDR2 YNFKEQ. This CDR3 comprises 13 residues. DNA of the CDR3: TGTGCCAGCAGCCAAGATCAGACAGATACGCAGTATTTT. It is translated as CASSQDQTDTQYF.

This clonotype was picked up a small number of times. V is TRBV6-1 and J is TRBJ1-2; no reliable D call. Trimming stripped 3 bases from V and 8 bases from J, with 13 bases between. The germline gives CDR1 MNHNS, CDR2 SASEGT. This CDR3 spans 13 amino acids. CDR3 protein: CASSEGTMIGYTF. The DNA of the CDR3 is TGTGCCAGCAGTGAGGGTACCATGATCGGCTACACCTTC.

This clonotype was recorded a few times. The chain is built from TRBV12-5 and TRBJ2-1, with D unresolved. CDR3 size: 14 residues. Germline CDR1 LGHNT, CDR2 FRNRAP. The V end lost 6 bases, the J end lost 0 bases, and 9 bases lay between the germline ends. Here the CDR3 DNA reads TGTGCTAGTGGATCAGTCAGCTCCTACAATGAGCAGTTCTTC. This codes for CASGSVSSYNEQFF.

The rearrangement uses TRBV4-1 and TRBJ2-5, with 7 nucleotides matching TRBD2. Germline V gives CDR1 MGHRA, CDR2 YSYEKL. The V gene end was trimmed by 1 base and the J gene end by 3 bases; junction bases not matched to a gene: 8. This CDR3 has 16 amino acids. The CDR3 is CASSQGREGGEETQYF. For the CDR3, the DNA is TGCGCCAGCAGCCAAGGAAGGGAGGGCGGGGAAGAGACCCAGTACTTC.

This clonotype was counted a few times. The V call is TRBV6-1, the J call TRBJ2-1, with D perhaps TRBD1 (6 bases). The V gene lost 10 bases and the J gene lost 3 bases, with 16 bases spanning the gap. CDR3 length: 14 amino acids. Germline values: CDR1 MNHNS, CDR2 SASEGT. CDR3 nucleotides: TGTGCCACCCCAGGGGACCTTATCTACAATGAGCAGTTCTTC. Its protein is CATPGDLIYNEQFF.

This clonotype showed up just once. The chain has TRBV6-2 or TRBV6-3 and TRBJ2-7, with 9 bases lining up with TRBD1. The CDR3 sequence is 16 residues long. J was trimmed by 0 bases and V by 6 bases; bases with no gene match: 9. CDR1 is MNHEY and CDR2 is SVGEGT in the germline V gene. The CDR3 reads CASSPLGQGGSYEQYF. Written as DNA, the CDR3 is TGTGCCAGCAGCCCCTTGGGACAGGGCGGCTCCTACGAGCAGTACTTC.

This clonotype was seen repeatedly, ten times or more. The V and J genes are TRBV9 and TRBJ2-7; D uncertain. Trimming shortened V by 2 bases and J by 2 bases, and 5 bases separated the two germline ends. There are 12 residues in the CDR3. Germline CDR1 is SGDLS and CDR2 is YYNGEE. DNA for the CDR3: TGTGCCAGCAGCGTCCCCACCTACGAGCAGTACGTC. This gives the protein CASSVPTYEQYV.